This T cell receptor beta chain appears in the sequencing data of a study of immune evolution from preneoplasia to lung adenocarcinoma (dated by TCRdb to the early 2020s). Context from the whole study: HLA loss of heterozygosity was seen in roughly 6.6%, 14% and 36% of AIS, MIA and ADC lesions, and in no AAH lesions. The study combined immune gene expression, TCR sequencing and multiplex immunofluorescence to profile immune contexture across lung adenocarcinoma precursors and invasive adenocarcinoma. Resected precursor lesions (AAH, AIS, MIA) and invasive adenocarcinomas were each compared against paired morphologically normal lung tissue. The sample size depended on which specimens were available, not on a prior power calculation. The immune data were integrated with whole exome sequencing and methylation data from the same cohort of nodules. The overall cohort was made up of some 49 patients with pulmonary nodules who had surgical resection. A total of around 52 patients contributed TCR sequencing data. According to the study, 100 to 120 samples went through TCR sequencing. POLYSOLVER was used to infer Class I HLA alleles from exome data, and LOHHLA was used to detect allele-specific HLA loss.

Using the immunoSEQ hsTCRbeta Kit, TCR beta CDR3 regions were sequenced from DNA. The source study handled its data this way. TCR sequencing data were analysed with the ImmunoSEQ Analyzer. T cell clonality was defined as 1 minus Pielou's evenness, calculated on productive rearrangements. The inverse Simpson index, applied to productive templates, was used to measure T cell diversity. T cell density was expressed as TCR beta template counts normalized to usable DNA, with usable DNA estimated by amplifying and sequencing housekeeping genes. Two-sided Kruskal-Wallis tests were used to compare TCR metrics between histologic stages. TCRdb's version of the immuneACCESS table is confined to in-frame rearrangements and falls short of the full clone set. An unresolved V gene accounts for under half of the shortfall where checked; the remainder is of unknown origin. That table gives V, J and clone size, and the DNA gave D and trimming. The sample records roughly 11,000 clones, under 90% of which are singletons. 1.7% of the sample belongs to the ten largest clones.

Resection was performed on patients in Japan or China between the mid-2010s and the late 2010s. Histologic diagnosis of each case was confirmed independently by two lung cancer pathologists on H&E slides. For nucleic acid extraction, premalignant or tumor cells were enriched by macro-dissection following pathologic assessment. DNA was isolated from FFPE tissue using the AllPrep DNA/RNA FFPE Kit. A remark on this clone: Its recognized antigen is unknown. Base quality data are lacking; no much larger clone is found one base away.

A distance of 8 bases separates the germline ends of V and J, which lose 4 bases and 2 bases respectively. From cysteine to phenylalanine, the CDR3 is 13 amino acids long. Only the CDR3 portion is preserved as DNA: 39 bases, with reading frame beginning at the first base. The germline V gene provides CDR1 SGHTA and CDR2 FQGTGA. Results the study describes overall, beyond this receptor: Normal lung showed the highest clonality, whereas later-stage lesions appeared to have higher T cell density and diversity but lower clonality. The findings reflected association rather than direct causation, and larger cohorts with long-term follow-up and longitudinal biopsies were considered necessary. The highest top T cell clone frequencies were observed in normal lung, and a progressive decrease in top T cell clone frequencies appeared to occur from AAH through AIS, MIA and invasive adenocarcinoma. Because all patients were from Japan and China, applicability to Western populations was uncertain. T cell clonality was highest in KRAS-mutant nodules compared with EGFR-mutant or double wild-type lesions.

The V gene is TRBV7-3 and the J gene is TRBJ2-5, with TRBD1 as a weak D call on 6 bases. This TCR was sampled from a person aged 65-85 years with lung adenocarcinoma. The specimen was FFPE minimally invasive lung adenocarcinoma tissue. According to the study, the label for this sample's cell subset or site signals: micro-invasive lung adenocarcinoma (MIA). The sequence in DNA is TGTGCCAGCAGCTGGGGGCGGCAAGAGACCCAGTACTTC. This gives the protein CASSWGRQETQYF.